This T cell receptor beta chain was documented in a study of cytomegalovirus exposure and HLA in healthy donors. Findings and caveats of the study: A further, later analysis showed that HLA-associated TCR beta chains (compared with equally common others) were more clonally expanded. TCR beta sequences reportedly predicted most subjects' HLA-A and HLA-B alleles accurately. Some public TCRs appeared in many individuals, while most sequences were rare. Later on, a genetic analysis was performed. It linked a missense variant in DCLRE1C with V- and J-gene trimming of TCR beta.

This PCR relied on a set of 60 Vbeta primers and 13 Jbeta primers. Only in-frame clones appear in the TCRdb table, and some are missing; sequencing was by immunoSEQ multiplex PCR. This table holds approximately 150,000 clones, roughly four fifths found once. A note on this clone: Its target is not known.

In germline, CDR1 is SGHRS, CDR2 YFSETQ. The V end lost 0 bases, the J end lost 3 bases, and 13 bases lay between the germline ends. The CDR3 loop spans 16 amino acids. The sample was PBMCs. J is TRBJ1-3 and V is TRBV5-1, with D possibly TRBD1 on 5 matching bases. The sequence was obtained from a man between 18 and 29 years old in good health and CMV-seronegative. CDR3 DNA sequence: TGCGCCAGCAGCTTGGTTGGGGCAGCAGGTGGAAACACCATATATTTT. Its protein product is CASSLVGAAGGNTIYF.